This TCR beta chain came from a study of CD8 T cells in ankylosing spondylitis. Researchers built TCR beta libraries using quantitative 5'-RACE with molecular barcodes. In TCRdb, the 5' RACE reads were re-called with MiXCR into one record per CDR3 protein. Of roughly 46,000 distinct CDR3 sequences detected, 3.5% to 4% appear once; the ten largest clones hold approximately 4%. V gave up 3 bases and J gave up 5 bases, with 8 bases separating them. This CDR3 contains 12 residues. Germline V lookup: CDR1 SGDLS, CDR2 YYNGEE. Study-wide results and caveats: The authors reported significant enrichment of disease-linked clones in matched ankylosing spondylitis synovial fluid. Reports of some motif variants in reactive arthritis synovial fluid and blood predate this one.

This clonotype was observed many times. Its antigen is undetermined. The sequenced sample was blood, either unsorted or a sorted T cell fraction (not recorded which). The J gene is TRBJ2-5, the V gene TRBV9; D is uncertain. This clonotype was obtained from a female donor with ankylosing spondylitis or in good health (not recorded which). CDR3 sequence (DNA): TGTGCCAGCAGCGCCGTGGGTGAGACCCAGTACTTC. It yields the protein CASSAVGETQYF.